Presented here are 30 T cell receptor beta chains from one specimen sequenced in a study of blood T cell repertoires in COVID-19 (dated by TCRdb to about 2020). Library construction relied on the immunoSEQ multiplex PCR assay. TCRdb's version of the immuneACCESS table is confined to in-frame rearrangements and falls short of the full clone set. An unresolved V gene accounts for under half of the shortfall where checked; the remainder is of unknown origin. The sample data list some 350,000 clones, and about nine tenths of these were observed just once. The ten largest make up just under 7.5% of the sample. Sequenced input: peripheral blood. Source of these receptors: a woman aged 70 to 79 with COVID-19, enrolled during active disease.

V is TRBV4-2 and J is TRBJ2-7; 7 bases fit TRBD1. CDR1 and CDR2 from the germline V gene are LGHNA and YNFKEQ. The length of the CDR3 is 18 residues. Trimming removed 1 base from V and 0 bases from J; junction bases left unmatched: 12. For the CDR3, the DNA is TGTGCCAGCAGCCAAGGTGAAAGGGGGCAGAGCCGCTCCTACGAGCAGTACTTC. Translating it yields CASSQGERGQSRSYEQYF.

The chain couples TRBV7-3 to TRBJ1-1, with a weak D call TRBD1 (6 bases). The V end lost 5 bases, the J end lost 3 bases, and 16 bases lay between the germline ends. CDR3 length equals 15 residues. Germline values: CDR1 SGHTA, CDR2 FQGTGA. CDR3 nucleotide sequence: TGTGCCAGCAGCCCCAGAGGGGGGGGATACACTGAAGCTTTCTTT. Encoded protein: CASSPRGGGYTEAFF.

The chain carries TRBV5-6 and TRBJ2-3; TRBD1 matches 10 bases. The CDR3 loop spans 17 amino acids. CDR1 is SGHDT, CDR2 YYEEEE, per germline. J was trimmed by 0 bases and V by 4 bases; bases with no gene match: 8. The CDR3 bases are TGTGCCAGCAGCCGAGGAGGGGACAGGGGAAGCACAGATACGCAGTATTTT. Residues: CASSRGGDRGSTDTQYF.

The chain links TRBV30 to TRBJ1-3; D possibly corresponds to TRBD1 (5 bases). Germline assignment: CDR1 GTSNPN and CDR2 SVGIG (reference sequence). The CDR3 runs to 14 residues. Trimming shortened V by 3 bases and J by 3 bases, and 12 bases separated the two germline ends. The CDR3 sequence is CAWRVGGIGNTIYF. The CDR3 DNA follows: TGTGCCTGGAGGGTGGGGGGGATTGGAAACACCATATATTTT.

The chain recombines TRBV20-1 with TRBJ1-1; the match to TRBD1 covers 8 bases. CDR1 and CDR2 from the germline V gene are DFQATT and SNEGSKA (reference sequence). The J segment lost 5 bases and the V segment lost 3 bases, leaving 8 bases of the junction unmatched. CDR3 length: 14 amino acids. DNA for the CDR3: TGCAGTGCTAGTGATGGGACAGGCTGGACTGAAGCTTTCTTT. Translation: CSASDGTGWTEAFF.

The chain is built from TRBV7-9 and TRBJ1-2; D call uncertain. V was trimmed by 0 bases and J by 5 bases, leaving 7 bases between them. Germline values: CDR1 SEHNR, CDR2 FQNEAQ (reference sequence). The CDR3 length is 13 residues. Here the CDR3 DNA reads TGTGCCAGCAGCTTAGCAGAACTATATGGCTACACCTTC. Translating it yields CASSLAELYGYTF. Combining the CDR3 with reference TRBV7-9 and TRBJ1-2 gives the whole variable domain DTGVSQNPRHKITKRGQNVTFRCDPISEHNRLYWYRQTLGQGPEFLTYFQNEAQLEKSRLLSDRFSAERPKGSFSTLEIQRTEQGDSAMYLCASSLAELYGYTFGSGTRLTVV.

This clone came up a few times. This rearrangement joins TRBV5-6 to TRBJ1-5; 8 nucleotides align to TRBD1. This CDR3 has 17 residues. V was pared by 2 bases and J by 2 bases, with 9 bases of the junction left unmatched. Per the germline V gene, CDR1 is SGHDT and CDR2 is YYEEEE. The CDR3 protein is CASSFGFGTGRNQPQHF. In DNA, the CDR3 is TGTGCCAGCAGCTTTGGTTTCGGGACAGGACGCAATCAGCCCCAGCATTTT.

This clone was seen only a few times. The chain uses TRBV6-5 and TRBJ2-1, with TRBD1 matching over 9 bases. The CDR3 is made up of 14 amino acids. Germline CDR1 is MNHEY and CDR2 is SVGAGI. J gave up 8 bases and V 5 bases, and 7 bases lay outside the gene matches. CDR3 bases: TGTGCCAGCAGTACCGGGACAGGGTTATATGAGCAGTTCTTC. This gives the protein CASSTGTGLYEQFF.

The V call is TRBV14, the J call TRBJ2-5, with D maybe TRBD1 (6 bases). Germline CDR1 is SGHDN and CDR2 is FVKESK. This CDR3 contains 15 residues. V lost 4 bases to trimming and J lost 0 bases, with 12 bases between them. The CDR3 nucleotides are TGTGCCAGCAGCCGGACAGATTGGTACCAAGAGACCCAGTACTTC. It encodes CASSRTDWYQETQYF. Together with reference TRBV14 and TRBJ2-5, the CDR3 gives the full variable domain: EAGVTQFPSHSVIEKGQTVTLRCDPISGHDNLYWYRRVMGKEIKFLLHFVKESKQDESGMPNNRFLAERTGGTYSTLKVQPAELEDSGVYFCASSRTDWYQETQYFGPGTRLLVL.

The chain links TRBV3-1 (or the pseudogene TRBV3-2) to TRBJ1-4, with TRBD1 as a possible D gene (5 bases). Trimming removed 3 bases from V and 5 bases from J, with 16 bases in between. The length of the CDR3 is 16 residues. The germline V gene encodes CDR1 LGHDT and CDR2 YNNKEL (reference sequence). The CDR3 sequence: CASSHLGGGWNEKLFF. Here the CDR3 DNA reads TGTGCCAGCAGCCATCTCGGCGGGGGTTGGAATGAAAAACTGTTTTTT.

The chain carries TRBV9 and TRBJ2-1, with 13 bases that match TRBD2. CDR1 is SGDLS and CDR2 is YYNGEE in the germline V gene. The CDR3 totals 16 residues. V shed 3 bases and J 3 bases; nucleotides not matched to a gene: 3. CDR3 amino acids: CASSGGLAGVYNEQFF. For the CDR3, the DNA is TGTGCCAGCAGCGGAGGACTAGCGGGGGTCTACAATGAGCAGTTCTTC.

The rearrangement joins TRBV9 to TRBJ1-3; no clear D. Germline-derived CDR1 and CDR2 are SGDLS and YYNGEE. V gave up 0 bases and J gave up 4 bases, with 11 bases separating them. The CDR3 totals 15 residues. The CDR3 region is CASSVDEGQGNTIYF. CDR3 DNA sequence: TGTGCCAGCAGCGTAGATGAGGGCCAGGGAAACACCATATATTTT. Complete variable domain (other parts from reference TRBV9 and TRBJ1-3): DSGVTQTPKHLITATGQRVTLRCSPRSGDLSVYWYQQSLDQGLQFLIQYYNGEERAKGNILERFSAQQFPDLHSELNLSSLELGDSALYFCASSVDEGQGNTIYFGEGSWLTVV.

The chain employs TRBV19 and TRBJ1-5; possibly TRBD1 for D (5 bases). V was cut by 7 bases and J by 2 bases, with 15 bases left in between. The germline CDR1 and CDR2 sequences are LNHDA and SQIVND (reference sequence). CDR3 size: 15 residues. The CDR3 region has the DNA TGTGCCAGTACCCTGGGAGGGGAGGGCAATCAGCCCCAGCATTTT. Protein sequence: CASTLGGEGNQPQHF.

The chain has TRBV28 and TRBJ1-2, with 7 bases fitting TRBD1. The trim removed 4 bases at V and 8 bases at J, leaving 13 bases unmatched. This CDR3 contains 15 residues. From germline, CDR1 is MDHEN and CDR2 SYDVKM. The CDR3 region has the DNA TGTGCCAGCAGTTCCTCAGACAGGGTGGGTTTGGGCTACACCTTC. It specifies CASSSSDRVGLGYTF.

This CDR3 is CASSFATTGDTEAFF. CDR3 DNA sequence: TGTGCCAGCAGTTTCGCCACAACAGGGGACACTGAAGCTTTCTTT. The J gene is TRBJ1-1, the V gene TRBV27; 7 bases agree with TRBD1. The V gene end was trimmed by 3 bases and the J gene end by 3 bases; junction bases not matched to a gene: 7. Looked up from germline, CDR1 is MNHEY and CDR2 is SMNVEV (reference sequence). The CDR3 has 15 amino acids.

The rearrangement links TRBV7-8 to TRBJ1-5; no definite D call. CDR3 size: 14 residues. Trimming cost V 0 bases and J 0 bases, with 3 bases left between them. Germline V gene lookup returns CDR1 SGHVS and CDR2 FQNEAQ. The CDR3 is CASSLAYSNQPQHF. The CDR3 DNA sequence: TGTGCCAGCAGCTTAGCCTATAGCAATCAGCCCCAGCATTTT.

The chain uses TRBV11-2 and TRBJ1-5, with 9 bases identical to TRBD1. CDR3 length: 14 amino acids. CDR1 and CDR2 (germline): SGHAT, FQNNGV. V lost 5 bases, J lost 8 bases, and 7 bases stayed unmatched. The CDR3 nucleotides are TGTGCCAGCAGCCCCGGACAGGGGATGAAGCCCCAGCATTTT. Protein sequence: CASSPGQGMKPQHF.

This chain connects TRBV7-9 to TRBJ1-6; 9 bases line up with TRBD1. The germline V gene has CDR1 SEHNR and CDR2 FQNEAQ (reference sequence). Trimming cost V 5 bases and J 6 bases; bases outside gene matches: 8. The CDR3 totals 16 residues. The CDR3 bases are TGTGCCAGCAGCCTCAATAAACAGGGGGCTAATTCACCCCTCCACTTT. Translated: CASSLNKQGANSPLHF. The full variable domain, with the rest looked up from reference TRBV7-9 and TRBJ1-6, is DTGVSQNPRHKITKRGQNVTFRCDPISEHNRLYWYRQTLGQGPEFLTYFQNEAQLEKSRLLSDRFSAERPKGSFSTLEIQRTEQGDSAMYLCASSLNKQGANSPLHFGNGTRLTVT.

The V call is TRBV6-2 or TRBV6-3, the J call TRBJ1-5, with a possible D match to TRBD1 (5 bases). The CDR3 runs to 16 residues. Looked up from germline, CDR1 is MNHEY and CDR2 is SVGEGT. The ends were cut back, 0 bases at V and 6 bases at J, with 15 bases in the middle. The CDR3 sequence is CASSYSLRANPQPQHF. For the CDR3, the DNA is TGTGCCAGCAGTTACTCTCTCAGGGCCAACCCTCAGCCCCAGCATTTT.

This chain joins TRBV6-6 and TRBJ2-3; D not certain. This CDR3 has 13 residues. V was pared by 0 bases and J by 4 bases, with 5 bases between. CDR1 and CDR2 from the germline V gene are MNHNY and SVGAGI (reference sequence). The CDR3: CASSYSYSDTQYF. The CDR3 bases are TGTGCCAGCAGTTACTCGTATTCAGATACGCAGTATTTT.

The chain links TRBV6-6 to TRBJ2-2; the match to TRBD2 covers 8 bases. V shed 5 bases, J shed 6 bases, and the junction held 8 bases outside the gene matches. Germline V CDR1 and CDR2: MNHNY, SVGAGI (reference sequence). The CDR3 contains 15 residues. The CDR3 DNA is TGTGCCAGCAGTCCCCCTGCTAGCGGGCCCGGGGAGCTGTTTTTT. Translated, it gives CASSPPASGPGELFF.

DNA of the CDR3: TGTGCCATCAGCCCCGGGACTAGCGTTAATACGCAGTATTTT. This gives the protein CAISPGTSVNTQYF. The chain has TRBV10-3 and TRBJ2-3; TRBD2 matches 10 bases. V dropped 6 bases and J dropped 7; count of bases not matched to a gene: 7. This CDR3 comprises 14 residues. CDR1 is ENHRY and CDR2 is SYGVKD in the germline V gene.

This chain joins TRBV6-5 and TRBJ1-2; 9 bases fit TRBD1. Losses at the gene ends were 5 bases for V and 4 bases for J; bases not matched to a gene: 5. The CDR3 consists of 14 residues. Germline V gives CDR1 MNHEY, CDR2 SVGAGI. This CDR3 reads CASSTGGGSYGYTF. The CDR3 DNA reads TGTGCCAGCAGTACAGGGGGCGGAAGCTATGGCTACACCTTC.

The CDR3 DNA sequence: TGCGCCAGCAGCCTACAGGGGCCTACGTCCACCATATATTTT. This encodes CASSLQGPTSTIYF. This chain joins TRBV5-1 and TRBJ1-3; 7 positions agree with TRBD1. The germline V gene encodes CDR1 SGHRS and CDR2 YFSETQ. This CDR3 has 14 amino acids. J lost 9 bases, V lost 4 bases, and 10 bases had no gene match.

This clone was detected once. The rearrangement uses TRBV18 and TRBJ1-3; TRBD1 aligns across 8 bases. V lost 4 bases and J lost 6; bases outside the gene matches: 8. This CDR3 has 15 residues. The germline gives CDR1 KGHSH, CDR2 LQKENI. Here the CDR3 reads CASSHTGQGENTIYF. The CDR3, as DNA: TGTGCCAGCTCACACACCGGACAGGGAGAAAACACCATATATTTT.

This clone was seen a handful of times. The V gene is TRBV12-1, the J gene TRBJ2-7; the table calls TRBD2, which could not be checked here. TRBV12-1 is deemed a pseudogene. There are 14 residues in the CDR3. The DNA for the CDR3 is TGTGCCAGCACCTCCAGTGGGGGGGGTAACGAGCAGTACTTC. Translation: CASTSSGGGNEQYF.

The chain recombines TRBV4-1 with TRBJ2-1; TRBD2 aligns across 11 bases. Germline CDR1 MGHRA, CDR2 YSYEKL. V shed 4 bases and J 7 bases; nucleotides not matched to a gene: 9. The CDR3 extends over 16 amino acids. CDR3 bases: TGCGCCAGCAGCCGCCACGGGACTAGCGGCCCGAATGAGCAGTTCTTC. Its protein is CASSRHGTSGPNEQFF.

J is TRBJ2-7 and V is TRBV19; TRBD1 matches 7 bases. With 7 bases clipped from V and 2 bases from J, the junction kept 8 bases outside the gene matches. The CDR3 loop spans 14 amino acids. Germline CDR1 is LNHDA and CDR2 is SQIVND (reference sequence). The CDR3 sequence is CASIPTTGTYEQYF. The CDR3 nucleotides are TGTGCCAGTATTCCTACGACAGGGACCTACGAGCAGTACTTC.

The table lists this clone with a few counts. The V gene is TRBV7-9, the J gene TRBJ2-1; D perhaps matches TRBD2 (6 bases). The V gene lost 4 bases and the J gene lost 5 bases, with 15 bases spanning the gap. The germline V gene has CDR1 SEHNR and CDR2 FQNEAQ (reference sequence). The CDR3 is made up of 15 amino acids. As DNA, the CDR3 is TGTGCCAGCAGCTCACCGGGACTCGCCCACAATGAGCAGTTCTTC. It translates to CASSSPGLAHNEQFF.

The chain joins TRBV6-6 to TRBJ2-7, with a tentative D call TRBD1 (5 bases). The CDR3 is 13 residues long. Deletions cut 6 bases from V and 3 bases from J, with 12 bases between. CDR1 and CDR2 from the germline V gene are MNHNY and SVGAGI (reference sequence). The CDR3 spells CASRDKVGYEQYF. The CDR3 nucleotides read TGTGCCAGCAGGGACAAAGTGGGCTACGAGCAGTACTTC.